The entry below gives a single TCR beta chain sequence along with its context. Its target is unknown. A much more abundant neighbour one base away suggests this may be a read error. The data are from a study of post-analysis software for immune sequencing data. Turning to the study itself: The disease courses spanned relapsing-remitting, secondary progressive and progressive-relapsing forms of multiple sclerosis.

From germline, CDR1 is SGHRS and CDR2 YFSETQ. The CDR3 loop spans 14 amino acids. Study observations and caveats: By F measure, strong co-clustering occurred among samples prepared in the same batch. Normalized Chao1 diversity in multiple sclerosis patients fell significantly below that of controls. The study found TRBV5-6, TRBV5-1 and TRBV20-1 among roughly 5 TRBV segments more frequent in patients than controls.

Unique molecular identifiers tagged the TCR beta cDNA libraries. T cells numbering roughly 0.85 to 11 million gave rise to roughly 550,000 cDNA molecules. TCRdb independently ran MiXCR on the PCR reads; one entry per CDR3 protein. The repertoire holds a few hundred thousand distinct CDR3 sequences, with around a third as singletons. The sample taken for sequencing was blood. The clonotype originates from a girl between 2 and 17 years old with multiple sclerosis. The rearrangement links TRBV5-1 to TRBJ2-5; no clear D gene. The J call may be in error: the DNA end matches TRBJ2-7 better. Here the CDR3 reads CASSWVTATYEQYF. The DNA for the CDR3 is TGCGCCAGCAGCTGGGTAACGGCAACCTACGAGCAGTACTTC.